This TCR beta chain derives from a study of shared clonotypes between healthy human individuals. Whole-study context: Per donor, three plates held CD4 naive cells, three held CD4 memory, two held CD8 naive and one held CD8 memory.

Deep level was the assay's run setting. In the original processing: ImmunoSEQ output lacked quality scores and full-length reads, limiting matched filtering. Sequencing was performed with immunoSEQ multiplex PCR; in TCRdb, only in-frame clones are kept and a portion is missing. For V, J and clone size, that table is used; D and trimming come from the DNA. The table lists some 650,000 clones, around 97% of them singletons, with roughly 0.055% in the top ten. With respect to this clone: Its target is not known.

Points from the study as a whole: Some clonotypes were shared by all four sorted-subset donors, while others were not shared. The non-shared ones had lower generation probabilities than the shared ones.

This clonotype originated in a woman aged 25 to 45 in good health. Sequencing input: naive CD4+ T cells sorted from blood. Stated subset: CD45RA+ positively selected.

The CDR3 DNA reads as TGTGCCAGCAGCCAAGATGCGGGGGGGATCAGCTATGGCTACACCTTC. Its protein product is CASSQDAGGISYGYTF. This rearrangement joins TRBV14 to TRBJ1-2; D possibly corresponds to TRBD1 (5 bases). The CDR3 spans 16 residues. Trimming removed 0 bases from V and 4 bases from J, with 15 bases in between. Germline values: CDR1 SGHDN, CDR2 FVKESK.